The 32 T cell receptor beta chains given below trace back to one sample, sequenced in a study of T cell responses to AZD1222 COVID-19 vaccine. Method: immunoSEQ multiplex PCR; TCRdb's copy keeps in-frame clones and lacks some. This table holds 100,000 to 120,000 clones, roughly nine tenths found once. Sequenced material: peripheral blood, taken on day 0 of AZD1222 vaccination. Every receptor here comes from an adult in good health.

The chain employs TRBV6-2 or TRBV6-3 and TRBJ2-3; 10 nucleotides line up with TRBD2. The CDR3 is made up of 16 amino acids. V lost 5 bases to trimming and J lost 0 bases; unmatched junction nucleotides: 5. CDR1 MNHEY and CDR2 SVGEGT come from the germline V gene. The CDR3 region is CASSPGLAQSTDTQYF. DNA of the CDR3: TGTGCCAGCAGTCCGGGACTAGCGCAAAGCACAGATACGCAGTATTTT.

The chain carries TRBV4-2 and TRBJ2-5; 8 nucleotides line up with TRBD2. V lost 7 bases and J lost 10; bases outside the gene matches: 11. The CDR3 extends over 13 amino acids. Germline lookup yields CDR1 LGHNA and CDR2 YNFKEQ. The CDR3 reads CASTNNLSGDQYF. The CDR3 DNA is TGTGCCAGCACCAATAACCTTAGCGGGGACCAGTACTTC.

The J gene is TRBJ1-2, the V gene TRBV28; D call uncertain. Per the germline V gene, CDR1 is MDHEN and CDR2 is SYDVKM. Trimming removed 5 bases from V and 8 bases from J, with 18 bases in between. The CDR3 totals 14 residues. CDR3 residues: CASSAPNERWGYTF. The CDR3 DNA is TGTGCCAGCAGTGCCCCAAACGAGCGGTGGGGCTACACCTTC.

V gene TRBV10-1 combines with J gene TRBJ2-1; 12 bases are a match to TRBD2. CDR1 is WNHNN and CDR2 is SYGVQD in the germline V gene (reference sequence). The CDR3 consists of 17 residues. Trimming took 2 bases from V and 5 from J; bases not matched to a gene: 7. In DNA form, the CDR3 reads TGCGCCAGCAGTGAGCAAACCGGACTAGCGGGGAACAATGAGCAGTTCTTC. Amino acids: CASSEQTGLAGNNEQFF.

The rearrangement uses TRBV2 and TRBJ1-5; 8 bases match TRBD1. J was trimmed by 5 bases and V by 3 bases; bases with no gene match: 6. The CDR3 length is 15 residues. The V gene's germline CDR1 is SNHLY and CDR2 FYNNEI. Here the CDR3 DNA reads TGTGCCAGCAGTGAGACAGGGGTCTTATATCAGCCCCAGCATTTT. Residues: CASSETGVLYQPQHF.

V gene TRBV24-1 combines with J gene TRBJ2-5, with D perhaps TRBD1 (5 bases). The V end lost 5 bases, the J end lost 2 bases, and 23 bases lay between the germline ends. Germline V lookup: CDR1 KGHDR, CDR2 SFDVKD. This CDR3 spans 18 amino acids. Here the CDR3 reads CATSGKDTLLEGQETQYF. CDR3 coding DNA: TGTGCCACCAGTGGAAAGGACACCCTCTTGGAAGGGCAAGAGACCCAGTACTTC.

This chain links TRBV11-2 with TRBJ2-2; D ambiguous. The V end was cut by 6 bases, the J end by 8 bases, with 16 bases between. The CDR3 is made up of 14 amino acids. The germline gives CDR1 SGHAT, CDR2 FQNNGV. CDR3 region: CASSPERASGELFF. The CDR3 DNA reads as TGTGCCAGCAGTCCGGAACGGGCGTCTGGGGAGCTGTTTTTT.

V usage is TRBV6-2 or TRBV6-3 and J usage is TRBJ1-4; 7 nucleotides match TRBD1. CDR1 is MNHEY and CDR2 is SVGEGT in the germline V gene. V lost 5 bases to trimming and J lost 9 bases; unmatched junction nucleotides: 12. CDR3 size: 15 residues. In DNA form, the CDR3 reads TGTGCCAGCAGTGACGACAGGGACGGTTTGAAAAAACTGTTTTTT. This sequence encodes CASSDDRDGLKKLFF.

The J gene is TRBJ2-2, the V gene TRBV25-1; tentative D call: TRBD1 (5 bases). The CDR3 has 14 residues. V was pared by 4 bases and J by 3 bases, with 9 bases between. Germline V gene data show CDR1 as MGHDK and CDR2 as SYGVNS. DNA for the CDR3: TGTGCCAGCAGTGGGGGCTTCCACACCGGGGAGCTGTTTTTT. Its protein product is CASSGGFHTGELFF.

The CDR3 protein is CASSSPNGQSNTGELFF. The CDR3 coding sequence is TGCGCCAGCAGCTCCCCTAATGGGCAGTCGAACACCGGGGAGCTGTTTTTT. The genes are TRBV5-1 and TRBJ2-2; unclear D gene. CDR1 is SGHRS and CDR2 is YFSETQ in the germline V gene. V was pared by 3 bases and J by 0 bases, with 15 bases between. The CDR3 spans 17 residues.

J is TRBJ2-1 and V is TRBV4-1; tentative D call: TRBD1 (6 bases). Germline V CDR1 and CDR2: MGHRA, YSYEKL. The CDR3 sequence is 16 residues long. Trimming pared 0 bases from V and 6 bases from J, leaving 15 bases between. The DNA for the CDR3 is TGCGCCAGCAGCCAAGATCGAGGCTCAGGGGCCAATGAGCAGTTCTTC. It yields the protein CASSQDRGSGANEQFF.

The chain's CDR3 is CASSLFGPDTQYF. The CDR3 DNA reads as TGTGCCAGCAGCTTATTCGGGCCAGATACGCAGTATTTT. The chain links TRBV7-3 to TRBJ2-3; D gene ambiguous. Trimming took off 2 bases at V and 4 bases at J, with 7 bases between the two ends. Looked up from germline, CDR1 is SGHTA and CDR2 is FQGTGA. The CDR3 runs to 13 residues.

V and J are TRBV7-2 and TRBJ1-2, with 7 bases matching TRBD1. The germline gives CDR1 SGHTA, CDR2 FQGNSA. This CDR3 is built from 15 residues. The J segment lost 5 bases and the V segment lost 5 bases, leaving 11 bases of the junction unmatched. The CDR3 region has the DNA TGTGCCAGCAGCAAACTCGACAGGGTTGGGTATGGCTACACCTTC. As protein: CASSKLDRVGYGYTF.

The V and J genes are TRBV19 and TRBJ1-4; 8 bases agree with TRBD1. V lost 9 bases and J lost 0; bases outside the gene matches: 9. The CDR3 covers 16 residues. CDR1 is LNHDA, CDR2 SQIVND, per germline (reference sequence). The CDR3 protein is CASSSQGGTTNEKLFF. The CDR3 coding sequence is TGTGCCAGCAGCTCACAGGGGGGAACAACTAATGAAAAACTGTTTTTT. Variable domain in full (rest from reference TRBV19 and TRBJ1-4): DGGITQSPKYLFRKEGQNVTLSCEQNLNHDAMYWYRQDPGQGLRLIYYSQIVNDFQKGDIAEGYSVSREKKESFPLTVTSAQKNPTAFYLCASSSQGGTTNEKLFFGSGTQLSVL.

This rearrangement joins TRBV3-1 (or the pseudogene TRBV3-2) to TRBJ2-5, with D perhaps matching TRBD1 or TRBD2 (5 bases each). The ends were cut back, 3 bases at V and 4 bases at J, with 24 bases in the middle. The CDR3 has 18 residues. Germline V CDR1 and CDR2: LGHDT, YNNKEL (reference sequence). CDR3 nucleotides: TGTGCCAGCAGCCACCTTCACTTGGGGACGGACACTGGAGAGACCCAGTACTTC. It specifies CASSHLHLGTDTGETQYF.

The J gene is TRBJ2-5, the V gene TRBV7-2; D ambiguous. This CDR3 comprises 13 residues. Trimming pared 3 bases from V and 5 bases from J, leaving 10 bases between. CDR1 SGHTA and CDR2 FQGNSA come from the germline V gene. CDR3 amino acids: CASSFGPSETQYF. The CDR3 DNA reads as TGTGCCAGCAGCTTCGGTCCGTCGGAGACCCAGTACTTC. The full variable domain, its missing parts supplied by reference TRBV7-2 and TRBJ2-5, is GAGVSQSPSNKVTEKGKDVELRCDPISGHTALYWYRQSLGQGLEFLIYFQGNSAPDKSGLPSDRFSAERTGGSVSTLTIQRTQQEDSAVYLCASSFGPSETQYFGPGTRLLVL.

The J gene is TRBJ1-2, the V gene TRBV5-4, with 9 positions matching TRBD1. The CDR3 extends over 16 amino acids. With 4 bases clipped from V and 4 bases from J, the junction kept 11 bases outside the gene matches. Germline values: CDR1 SGHNT, CDR2 YYREEE (reference sequence). CDR3 sequence: CASSLRVTTGGYGYTF. The DNA for the CDR3 is TGTGCCAGCAGCCTGAGAGTTACGACAGGGGGCTATGGCTACACCTTC.

Only one count was recorded for this clone. CDR3 DNA: TGTGCCAGCCTGGACCCGGGACAGCCCCAACCAACTAATGAAAAACTGTTTTTT. It codes for CASLDPGQPQPTNEKLFF. The J gene is TRBJ1-4, the V gene TRBV28; TRBD1 aligns across 7 bases. CDR1 and CDR2 (germline): MDHEN, SYDVKM. The V and J ends lost 8 bases and 0 bases, in that order; junction bases with no gene match: 15. This CDR3 region has 18 residues.

The J gene is TRBJ1-1, the V gene TRBV5-1, with unresolved D. Germline lookup yields CDR1 SGHRS and CDR2 YFSETQ. V gave up 4 bases and J gave up 1 base, with 11 bases separating them. The CDR3 sequence is 14 residues long. CDR3 in amino acids: CASSLSEGNTEAFF. The CDR3 DNA sequence: TGCGCCAGCAGCCTATCCGAGGGGAACACTGAAGCTTTCTTT.

The chain couples TRBV27 to TRBJ2-5; no reliable D call. CDR1 and CDR2 (germline): MNHEY, SMNVEV (reference sequence). The V end was cut by 2 bases, the J end by 5 bases, with 12 bases between. The length of the CDR3 is 14 residues. Here the CDR3 reads CASSLRVDGETQYF. CDR3 sequence (DNA): TGTGCCAGCAGTTTAAGGGTGGACGGGGAGACCCAGTACTTC.

Here the CDR3 reads CASKTSGELNTGELFF. In DNA form, the CDR3 reads TGTGCCAGCAAGACTAGCGGGGAGCTCAACACCGGGGAGCTGTTTTTT. The chain is built from TRBV14 and TRBJ2-2; TRBD2 aligns across 11 bases. The CDR3 has 16 residues. V lost 7 bases, J lost 2 bases, and 6 bases stayed unmatched. Germline V gene data show CDR1 as SGHDN and CDR2 as FVKESK.

This rearrangement joins TRBV29-1 to TRBJ1-3, with 8 nucleotides matching TRBD1. Germline V gene lookup returns CDR1 SQVTM and CDR2 ANQGSEA. J lost 0 bases, V lost 6 bases, and 10 bases had no gene match. This CDR3 region has 16 residues. This CDR3 is CSVTGDRPPSGNTIYF. In DNA form, the CDR3 reads TGCAGCGTAACCGGGGACAGGCCCCCCTCTGGAAACACCATATATTTT.

This clone was counted a single time. The V call is TRBV6-1, the J call TRBJ1-5, with 10 bases that match TRBD1. Germline assignment: CDR1 MNHNS and CDR2 SASEGT. The V segment lost 1 base and the J segment 5 bases; nucleotides outside the gene matches: 11. This CDR3 comprises 18 residues. CDR3 loop: CASSEGGQGNPPYQPQHF. The CDR3 bases are TGTGCCAGCAGTGAAGGGGGACAGGGGAATCCACCCTATCAGCCCCAGCATTTT.

The chain links TRBV5-1 to TRBJ2-2; TRBD1 agrees at 9 bases. Germline V gene data show CDR1 as SGHRS and CDR2 as YFSETQ. Trimming cost V 6 bases and J 3 bases; bases outside gene matches: 6. The CDR3 contains 15 residues. The CDR3 region is CASNPGDRDTGELFF. The CDR3 DNA reads TGCGCCAGCAACCCCGGGGACAGGGACACCGGGGAGCTGTTTTTT.

The V and J genes are TRBV3-1 (or the pseudogene TRBV3-2) and TRBJ1-5; D is unresolved. Germline V gene lookup returns CDR1 LGHDT and CDR2 YNNKEL (reference sequence). Trimming left V 0 bases short and J 4 bases short, with 1 base between. The CDR3 runs 12 residues. The DNA of the CDR3 is TGTGCCAGCAGCCAAGATAATCAGCCCCAGCATTTT. It is translated as CASSQDNQPQHF.

The J gene is TRBJ1-2, the V gene TRBV6-5; D is possibly TRBD1 (5 bases). This CDR3 spans 14 amino acids. Germline V gene sequence: CDR1 MNHEY, CDR2 SVGAGI. V shed 6 bases and J shed 6 bases, with 17 bases lying between them. In nucleotides, the CDR3 is TGTGCCAGCAGGATCACAGGAGGGGTCAATGGCTACACCTTC. It codes for CASRITGGVNGYTF.

The CDR3 nucleotides read TGTGCCAGCAGCCCGCCGGGATTGGCCAGAGGCGCTAACTATGGCTACACCTTC. Protein: CASSPPGLARGANYGYTF. The J gene is TRBJ1-2, the V gene TRBV21-1. TRBV21-1 is a listed pseudogene. The CDR3 extends over 18 amino acids.

This clone came up a few times. The genes are TRBV6-5 and TRBJ2-5; D perhaps matches TRBD2 (5 bases). The CDR3 consists of 15 residues. CDR1 is MNHEY, CDR2 SVGAGI, per germline. V gave up 2 bases and J gave up 0 bases, with 10 bases separating them. The CDR3, as DNA: TGTGCCAGCAGTTACGACTCGGGGAACCAAGAGACCCAGTACTTC. It encodes CASSYDSGNQETQYF.

V gene TRBV7-6 combines with J gene TRBJ1-2; D uncertain. With 1 base removed from V and 3 bases from J, the gap between germline ends came to 9 bases. CDR3 length: 14 residues. CDR1 is SGHVS, CDR2 FNYEAQ, per germline. The DNA for the CDR3 is TGTGCCAGCAGCTTAGAGGACTGGGACTATGGCTACACCTTC. It yields the protein CASSLEDWDYGYTF.

The chain combines TRBV28 with TRBJ1-3, with 7 bases fitting TRBD1. The CDR3 runs to 14 residues. CDR1 MDHEN and CDR2 SYDVKM come from the germline V gene. After removal of 4 bases from V and 7 bases from J, the junction contained 7 bases not matched to a gene. For the CDR3, the DNA is TGTGCCAGCAGTTATGACAGGGTCCCCAACACCATATATTTT. Amino acids: CASSYDRVPNTIYF.

The chain couples TRBV19 to TRBJ1-1; D is undetermined. The V end was cut by 5 bases, the J end by 1 base, with 17 bases between. There are 16 residues in the CDR3. CDR1 and CDR2 (germline): LNHDA, SQIVND (reference sequence). The CDR3 spells CASSFREGTGNTEAFF. DNA of the CDR3: TGTGCCAGTAGTTTTCGGGAGGGAACTGGGAACACTGAAGCTTTCTTT.

The chain combines TRBV6-4 with TRBJ2-1; D is possibly TRBD1 (6 bases). The CDR3 loop spans 15 amino acids. Deletions cut 3 bases from V and 5 bases from J, with 14 bases between. Germline-derived CDR1 and CDR2 are MRHNA and SNTAGT. The CDR3 loop reads CASSEQGLGNNEQFF. The CDR3 coding sequence is TGTGCCAGCAGTGAACAGGGCTTGGGGAACAATGAGCAGTTCTTC.